This TCR beta chain was recovered during a study of cytomegalovirus exposure and HLA in healthy donors. Regarding the study as a whole: A later analysis showed that HLA-associated TCR beta chains had undergone more clonal expansion than equally common others.

The PCR used 60 Vbeta and 13 Jbeta primers. Here immunoSEQ multiplex PCR was the method, and the copy in TCRdb shows in-frame clones only, minus some. The table includes about 21,000 clones, over 75% detected once. The table lists this clone with a few counts. What it binds is not known. The CDR3 is 16 residues long. Trimming stripped 6 bases from V and 6 bases from J, with 20 bases between. CDR1 is PRHDT and CDR2 is FYEKMQ in the germline V gene (reference sequence). Sequencing used PBMCs. This receptor was identified in a man in his sixties in good health and CMV-seronegative. The chain links TRBV13 to TRBJ1-4; D is unresolved. The DNA for the CDR3 is TGTGCCAGCAGTCGCTCGGGCGGGGAGAGTTATGAAAAACTGTTTTTT. As protein: CASSRSGGESYEKLFF.